The present entry profiles one T cell receptor beta chain with its context. Its antigen is unknown. Data came from immunoSEQ multiplex PCR; TCRdb stores just in-frame clones and leaves some out. The data show more than 95,000 clones, 90% to 95% seen once. These data belong to a study of T cell responses to AZD1222 COVID-19 vaccine. For the study at large: Pooling of second doses given at about 4 or about 12 weeks was done.

General study findings and limits: Two doses of AZD1222 preceded a rise in Spike-specific TCR breadth and depth.

The receptor was derived from an adult in good health. The source was peripheral blood, collected on day 0 of AZD1222 vaccination.

The CDR3, as DNA: TGTGCCAGCAGCCCCCGCTCGAGGGGGCTCGAGCAGTACTTC. Translation: CASSPRSRGLEQYF. The chain employs TRBV7-8 and TRBJ2-7, with 7 bases matching TRBD1. The CDR3 consists of 14 residues. Losses at the gene ends were 5 bases for V and 6 bases for J; bases not matched to a gene: 10. CDR1 and CDR2 from the germline V gene are SGHVS and FQNEAQ. Full variable domain (missing parts from reference TRBV7-8 and TRBJ2-7): GAGVSQSPRYKVAKRGQDVALRCDPISGHVSLFWYQQALGQGPEFLTYFQNEAQLDKSGLPSDRFFAERPEGSVSTLKIQRTQQEDSAVYLCASSPRSRGLEQYFGPGTRLTVT.